This entry is about one T cell receptor beta chain. Its specificity is not known. This sample stems from a study of graft-versus-host responses after intestinal transplantation. The study, taken as a whole, reports: HvG clone declines early post-transplant were associated with peak circulating GvH levels. Among recipient marrow samples, GvH clones were found; some appeared first in ileum or blood.

V was clipped by 4 bases and J by 4 bases, with 17 bases between them. Germline-derived CDR1 and CDR2 are SGHDT and YYEEEE. This CDR3 has 15 residues. The table came from immunoSEQ multiplex PCR; TCRdb's copy has only in-frame clones and leaves some out. This sample has fewer than 85,000 clones, with over 75% found just once. The source was unstimulated CD4+ T cells sorted from spleen or lymph node cells, collected before transplant. The sequence derives from a human donor who was the organ donor for an intestinal transplant. This chain connects TRBV5-6 to TRBJ1-1; maybe TRBD1 (6 bases). Written as DNA, the CDR3 is TGTGCCAGCAGCACTAATCCAGGGGCCCGCACTGAAGCTTTCTTT. It translates to CASSTNPGARTEAFF.